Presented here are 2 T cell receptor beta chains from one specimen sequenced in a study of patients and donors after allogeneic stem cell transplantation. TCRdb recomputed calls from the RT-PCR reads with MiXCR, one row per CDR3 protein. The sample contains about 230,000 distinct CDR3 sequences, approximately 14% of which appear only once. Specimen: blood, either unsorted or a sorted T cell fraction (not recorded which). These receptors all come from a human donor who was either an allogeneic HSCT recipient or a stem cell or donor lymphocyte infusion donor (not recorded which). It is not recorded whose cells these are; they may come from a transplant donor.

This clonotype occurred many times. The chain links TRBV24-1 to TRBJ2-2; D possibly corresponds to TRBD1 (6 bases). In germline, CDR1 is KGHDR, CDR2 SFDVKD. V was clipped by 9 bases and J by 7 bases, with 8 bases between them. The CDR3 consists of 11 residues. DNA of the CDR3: TGTGCCACCGCAGGGGTCGGGGAGCTGTTTTTT. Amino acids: CATAGVGELFF.

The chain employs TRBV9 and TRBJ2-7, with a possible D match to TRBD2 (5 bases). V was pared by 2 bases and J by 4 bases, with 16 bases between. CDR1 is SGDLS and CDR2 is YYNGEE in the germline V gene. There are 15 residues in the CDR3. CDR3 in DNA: TGTGCCAGCAGCGTGGGTCTAGCTCCGGCTTACGAGCAGTACTTC. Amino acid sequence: CASSVGLAPAYEQYF. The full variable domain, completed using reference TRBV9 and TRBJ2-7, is DSGVTQTPKHLITATGQRVTLRCSPRSGDLSVYWYQQSLDQGLQFLIQYYNGEERAKGNILERFSAQQFPDLHSELNLSSLELGDSALYFCASSVGLAPAYEQYFGPGTRLTVT.